These T cell receptor beta chains were read from a single sample in a study of blood T cell repertoires in COVID-19. Generated by immunoSEQ multiplex PCR, the TCRdb table keeps only in-frame clones and is missing some. The sample gives hundreds of thousands of clones, around 89% of which show up once; approximately 3% is in the top ten. Input material: peripheral blood. The receptors derive from a woman in her thirties with COVID-19, enrolled during active disease. Both conserved end residues are part of each CDR3. Fields, in order: CDR3 protein, CDR3 DNA, V gene, J gene, clone size, D gene. D genes are given only for firm matches. Clone size is given for some rows only: seen once, a few or many times, or a class if the clone is expanded.

CDR3: CASSPGLAGSYEQYF; DNA: TGCGCCAGCAGCCCAGGACTAGCGGGATCGTACGAGCAGTACTTC; V: TRBV4-3; J: TRBJ2-7; size: NA; D: TRBD2
CDR3: CASSPGGGSYNEQFF; DNA: TGTGCCAGCAGTCCCGGCGGGGGGTCCTACAATGAGCAGTTCTTC; V: TRBV27; J: TRBJ2-1; size: NA; D: TRBD2
CDR3: CASSTEGNYGYTF; DNA: TGTGCCAGCAGCACTGAGGGTAACTATGGCTACACCTTC; V: TRBV5-5; J: TRBJ1-2; size: once; D: NA
CDR3: CASNGGHNYNSPLHF; DNA: TGTGCCAGTAACGGTGGACACAACTATAATTCACCCCTCCACTTT; V: TRBV19; J: TRBJ1-6; size: NA; D: NA
CDR3: CASSTGPGDWGEQFF; DNA: TGTGCCAGCAGTACGGGACCGGGAGACTGGGGTGAGCAGTTCTTC; V: TRBV27; J: TRBJ2-1; size: NA; D: NA
CDR3: CASSHIVPRVSSSYEQYF; DNA: TGCGCCAGCAGCCACATAGTCCCCAGGGTATCGAGCTCCTACGAGCAGTACTTC; V: TRBV4-1; J: TRBJ2-7; size: NA; D: NA
CDR3: CASRGAGAPGQPQHF; DNA: TGTGCCAGCAGAGGGGCAGGGGCGCCAGGTCAGCCCCAGCATTTT; V: TRBV6-5; J: TRBJ1-5; size: NA; D: NA
CDR3: CASSQTGNSGYTF; DNA: TGTGCCAGCAGTCAGACAGGGAATAGCGGCTACACCTTC; V: TRBV6-5; J: TRBJ1-2; size: NA; D: TRBD1
CDR3: CASSQDLGVNAQYF; DNA: TGTGCCAGCAGCCAAGATTTAGGGGTGAACGCGCAGTATTTT; V: TRBV4-2; J: TRBJ2-3; size: NA; D: NA
CDR3: CASSLGGNSGNTIYF; DNA: TGTGCCAGCAGTTTAGGGGGGAACTCTGGAAACACCATATATTTT; V: TRBV28; J: TRBJ1-3; size: NA; D: NA
CDR3: CASGGTAVNSPLHF; DNA: TGTGCCAGCGGAGGGACAGCGGTTAATTCACCCCTCCACTTT; V: TRBV6-5; J: TRBJ1-6; size: NA; D: TRBD1
CDR3: CASMGQGNYGYTF; DNA: TGTGCCAGTATGGGACAGGGCAACTATGGCTACACCTTC; V: TRBV19; J: TRBJ1-2; size: NA; D: TRBD1
CDR3: CASSPPGRGIQETQYF; DNA: TGTGCCAGCAGCCCTCCGGGCAGGGGGATCCAAGAGACCCAGTACTTC; V: TRBV7-2; J: TRBJ2-5; size: once; D: TRBD1
CDR3: CATSHGLAGGHEQFF; DNA: TGTGCCACCAGTCATGGACTAGCGGGGGGCCATGAGCAGTTCTTC; V: TRBV24-1; J: TRBJ2-1; size: NA; D: TRBD2